A single sample is the source of the 20 T cell receptor beta chains below, sequenced in a study of T cells in Graves' hyperthyroidism and ophthalmopathy. RNA transcripts gave rise to amplified TCR beta CDR3 regions. First-round RT-PCR targeting the TCR CDR3 was performed with the HTBI primer set. TCRdb ran MiXCR on the multiplex PCR reads and lists one entry per CDR3 protein. The sample holds around 540,000 distinct CDR3 sequences; 46% are singletons and the top ten take nearly 8.5%. The source material was peripheral blood or thyroid tissue (not recorded which). These receptor sequences come from a woman aged 18-35 years with Graves' hyperthyroidism.

This clonotype was counted ten times or more. The rearrangement joins TRBV7-9 to TRBJ1-2, with unresolved D. Trimming took off 1 base at V and 8 bases at J, with 14 bases between the two ends. The V gene's germline CDR1 is SEHNR and CDR2 FQNEAQ (reference sequence). This CDR3 is 14 amino acids long. The CDR3 loop is CASSLDGNPRGYTF. CDR3 DNA sequence: TGTGCCAGCAGCTTAGACGGGAACCCTCGCGGCTACACCTTC.

This clonotype was counted a single time. The genes are TRBV5-8 and TRBJ2-7; the D gene is possibly TRBD1 (6 bases). V gave up 1 base and J gave up 6 bases, with 23 bases separating them. CDR3 length: 17 amino acids. The V gene's germline CDR1 is SGHTS and CDR2 YDEGEE. The CDR3 protein is CASSLYGQGVPRGEQYF. CDR3 coding DNA: TGTGCCAGCAGCTTGTACGGGCAGGGAGTGCCCAGGGGCGAGCAGTACTTC.

A note on this clonotype: The missing conserved phenylalanine or tryptophan at the end of this CDR3 makes a read error likely. This sequence joins TRBV7-2 and TRBJ1-1; tentatively, D is TRBD1 (5 bases). Between the trimmed V and J ends, which lost 3 bases and 2 bases, there was a span of 10 bases. This CDR3 contains 14 residues. Germline CDR1 reads SGHTA; CDR2 reads FQGNSA. The DNA of the CDR3 is TGTGCCAGCAGCTTGGTGGGGCCCAACACTGAAGCTTTCTCT. Encoded protein: CASSLVGPNTEAFS.

This clonotype has just a few counts. The rearrangement uses TRBV20-1 and TRBJ1-1; 7 nucleotides align to TRBD1. The V gene end was trimmed by 3 bases and the J gene end by 5 bases; junction bases not matched to a gene: 6. The germline CDR1 and CDR2 sequences are DFQATT and SNEGSKA (reference sequence). This CDR3 region has 13 residues. The CDR3, as DNA: TGCAGTGCTAGCCGACAGGGTTGGACTGAAGCTTTCTTT. It codes for CSASRQGWTEAFF.

Of note for this clonotype: At one end the junction does not follow the germline gene, possibly because of a read error. The chain uses TRBV7-6 and TRBJ2-2; 13 bases agree with TRBD2. Germline values: CDR1 SGHVS, CDR2 FNYEAQ. The CDR3 consists of 17 residues. Here the CDR3 reads CASSWGTSGANTGELFF. The DNA of the CDR3 is TGTGCTAGCAGCTGGGGGACTAGCGGGGCGAACACCGGGGAGCTGTTTTTT.

The table lists this clonotype with a few counts. This chain uses TRBV7-3 with TRBJ1-1; D not certain. The CDR3 runs to 12 residues. Germline assignment: CDR1 SGHTA and CDR2 FQGTGA. Trimming took 5 bases from V and 10 from J, leaving 14 bases between them. CDR3: CASSQPIPGAFF. Written as DNA, the CDR3 is TGTGCCAGCAGCCAACCTATCCCGGGAGCTTTCTTT.

In this sample, this clonotype turned up a few times. The chain carries TRBV5-1 and TRBJ1-1; no clear D gene. The germline V gene has CDR1 SGHRS and CDR2 YFSETQ. The V gene lost 2 bases and the J gene lost 3 bases, with 11 bases spanning the gap. The CDR3 has 14 residues. The CDR3 DNA reads TGCGCCAGCAGCTTAGGACGGATTTACACTGAAGCTTTCTTT. Its protein product is CASSLGRIYTEAFF.

As DNA, the CDR3 is TGTGCCTGGAACCAGAACTATGGCTACACCTTC. Protein product: CAWNQNYGYTF. V usage is TRBV25-1 and J usage is TRBJ1-2, with no clear D. Trimming left V 11 bases short and J 2 bases short, with 9 bases between. This CDR3 has 11 amino acids. Per germline, CDR1 MGHDK and CDR2 SYGVNS.

J is TRBJ1-1 and V is TRBV12-5; no clear D. The V end lost 6 bases, the J end lost 11 bases, and 22 bases lay between the germline ends. The CDR3 has 14 amino acids. CDR1 is LGHNT, CDR2 FRNRAP, per germline. CDR3 sequence (DNA): TGTGCTAGTGGGGACCTCGGACTGCTCGGCCGGGCTTTCTTT. Translating it yields CASGDLGLLGRAFF.

The chain couples TRBV9 to TRBJ1-2; possibly TRBD1 for D (5 bases). Trimming stripped 3 bases from V and 5 bases from J, with 11 bases between. Germline V gene sequence: CDR1 SGDLS, CDR2 YYNGEE. CDR3 length equals 13 residues. CDR3 sequence reads: CASSDGTVYGYTF. The CDR3 nucleotides read TGTGCCAGCAGCGACGGGACGGTTTATGGCTACACCTTC.

As to this clonotype: This could be a read error, since a much larger clone is one nucleotide away. The chain uses TRBV2 and TRBJ2-5; D perhaps matches TRBD2 (6 bases). Germline CDR1 SNHLY, CDR2 FYNNEI. The CDR3 covers 14 residues. CDR3: CASSLAVQQETRYF. The CDR3 region has the DNA TGTGCCAGCAGCTTAGCGGTTCAGCAAGAGACCCGGTACTTC.

This clonotype was counted between two and nine times. The chain is built from TRBV19 and TRBJ2-7; D perhaps matches TRBD1 (6 bases). The CDR3 length is 14 residues. Germline V gives CDR1 LNHDA, CDR2 SQIVND (reference sequence). V gave up 5 bases and J gave up 1 base, with 12 bases separating them. CDR3 DNA: TGTGCCAGTAGTGCCGTTCAGGGGTCCTACGAGCAGTACTTC. It codes for CASSAVQGSYEQYF.

In this sample, this clonotype turned up a few times. The chain recombines TRBV24-1 with TRBJ2-5, with TRBD1 identical over 9 bases. Germline-derived CDR1 and CDR2 are KGHDR and SFDVKD. Trimming cost V 4 bases and J 5 bases; bases outside gene matches: 4. The CDR3 length is 14 residues. CDR3 in DNA: TGTGCCACCAGTGACCGGGACAGGGACGAGACCCAGTACTTC. It yields the protein CATSDRDRDETQYF.

A word on this clonotype: Being one base from a much bigger clone, this may be a read error. This chain joins TRBV7-9 and TRBJ2-6; weak D call: TRBD1 (5 bases). This CDR3 has 17 amino acids. CDR1 and CDR2 from the germline V gene are SEHNR and FQNEAQ (reference sequence). The CDR3 DNA follows: TGTGCCAGCAGCTTAGGTTCTCAGGGAAGTGGGGCCAACGGCCTGACTTTC. The encoded protein is CASSLGSQGSGANGLTF.

The chain is built from TRBV7-8 and TRBJ1-1; 7 bases line up with TRBD1. The CDR3 loop spans 14 amino acids. Germline V gene lookup returns CDR1 SGHVS and CDR2 FQNEAQ. J lost 1 base, V lost 8 bases, and 7 bases had no gene match. The CDR3 DNA follows: TGTGCCAGCTCCCGACGGACAGGGAACACTGAAGCTTTCTTT. Translated: CASSRRTGNTEAFF.

The chain recombines TRBV7-2 with TRBJ1-4; possible D gene TRBD1, 6 bases. Trimming took 3 bases from V and 7 from J, leaving 9 bases between them. The CDR3 totals 13 residues. The V gene's germline CDR1 is SGHTA and CDR2 FQGNSA. DNA for the CDR3: TGTGCCAGCAGCTTGGACAGCACTGAAAAACTGTTTTTT. It translates to CASSLDSTEKLFF.

The chain couples TRBV20-1 to TRBJ2-7; D is unresolved. V dropped 3 bases and J dropped 4 bases, with 22 bases sitting between them. This CDR3 is built from 16 residues. Germline V gives CDR1 DFQATT, CDR2 SNEGSKA (reference sequence). CDR3 loop: CSARSRSVHSRYEQYF. The DNA of the CDR3 is TGCAGTGCTAGGTCGAGGAGCGTTCACTCCCGGTACGAGCAGTACTTC.

This clonotype appeared a few times. V is TRBV19 and J is TRBJ1-5; tentative D call: TRBD1 (5 bases). Germline V lookup: CDR1 LNHDA, CDR2 SQIVND (reference sequence). With 5 bases removed from V and 7 bases from J, the gap between germline ends came to 15 bases. The CDR3 covers 14 residues. Here the CDR3 DNA reads TGTGCCAGTAGTTCGGGACGGCTGGGACAGCCCCAGCATTTT. Protein sequence: CASSSGRLGQPQHF.

This chain uses TRBV2 with TRBJ2-5, with D uncertain. This CDR3 is built from 13 residues. Per germline, CDR1 SNHLY and CDR2 FYNNEI. V lost 5 bases to trimming and J lost 5 bases, with 12 bases between them. CDR3 residues: CASSRDGGETQYF. The DNA for the CDR3 is TGTGCCAGCAGTCGTGACGGTGGGGAGACCCAGTACTTC. The full variable domain, completed using reference TRBV2 and TRBJ2-5, is EPEVTQTPSHQVTQMGQEVILRCVPISNHLYFYWYRQILGQKVEFLVSFYNNEISEKSEIFDDQFSVERPDGSNFTLKIRSTKLEDSAMYFCASSRDGGETQYFGPGTRLLVL.

V and J are TRBV5-4 and TRBJ1-2; the D gene is possibly TRBD1 (5 bases). CDR3 length equals 15 residues. CDR1 is SGHNT, CDR2 YYREEE, per germline (reference sequence). The V end was cut by 1 base, the J end by 4 bases, with 14 bases between. The CDR3, as DNA: TGTGCCAGCAGCTTGTCCGGGACCTACACCTATGGCTACACCTTC. Amino acid sequence: CASSLSGTYTYGYTF.